This TCR beta chain emerged from a study of T-cell reconstitution after alpha-beta-depleted transplantation in children. Findings and caveats of the study: Newly produced T cells mostly provided counts and TCRbeta diversity after one year, as hyperexpanded clones declined. There were reportedly several hundred expanded graft clones from which alpha-beta T cells came about two months after transplant. Some patients owed their high day-60 TCRbeta diversity to surviving recipient T cells and thymic progenitors.

This clonotype has at least ten counts. Its antigen is currently unknown. Unique molecular identifiers were used in preparing the TCRbeta library. TCRdb re-derived calls from the PCR reads in MiXCR, one entry per CDR3 protein. In the table there are 600,000 to 700,000 distinct CDR3 sequences, over 10% of which are singletons. Trimming cost V 5 bases and J 8 bases, with 10 bases left between them. The germline V gene has CDR1 SQVTM and CDR2 ANQGSEA. The CDR3 covers 11 residues. The sequencing here drew on PBMCs, taken before TCRalphabeta/CD19-depleted stem cell transplant. The chain is built from TRBV29-1 and TRBJ2-1; no clear D gene. The TCR comes from a girl aged 2 to 10 with congenital amegakaryocytic thrombocytopenia, due to receive a stem cell transplant. This CDR3 reads CSVLSLHEQFF. The DNA of the CDR3 is TGCAGCGTTTTGTCGCTACATGAGCAGTTCTTC.